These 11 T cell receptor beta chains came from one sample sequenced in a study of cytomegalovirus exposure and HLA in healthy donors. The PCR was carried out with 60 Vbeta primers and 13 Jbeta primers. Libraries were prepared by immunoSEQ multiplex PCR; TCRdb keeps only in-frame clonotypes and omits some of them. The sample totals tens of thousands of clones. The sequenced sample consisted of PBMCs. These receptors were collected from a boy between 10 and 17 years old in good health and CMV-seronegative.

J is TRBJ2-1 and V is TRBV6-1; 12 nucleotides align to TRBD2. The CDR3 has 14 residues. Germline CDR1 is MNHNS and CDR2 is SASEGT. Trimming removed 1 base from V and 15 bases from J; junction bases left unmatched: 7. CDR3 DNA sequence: TGTGCCAGCAGTGAAGGCCCTAGCGGGAGGGAGGGGTTCTTC. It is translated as CASSEGPSGREGFF.

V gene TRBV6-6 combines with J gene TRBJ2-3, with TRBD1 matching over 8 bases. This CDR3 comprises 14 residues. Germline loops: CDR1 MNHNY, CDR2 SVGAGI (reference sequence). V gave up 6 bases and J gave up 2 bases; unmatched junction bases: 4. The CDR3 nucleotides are TGTGCCAGCAGGAGGACAGGGATCACAGATACGCAGTATTTT. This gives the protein CASRRTGITDTQYF.

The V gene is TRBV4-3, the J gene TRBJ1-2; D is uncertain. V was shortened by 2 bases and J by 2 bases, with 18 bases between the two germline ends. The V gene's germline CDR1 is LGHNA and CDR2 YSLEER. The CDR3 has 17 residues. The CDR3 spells CASSQKATATVNYGYTF. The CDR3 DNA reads TGCGCCAGCAGCCAAAAGGCCACAGCCACAGTGAACTATGGCTACACCTTC.

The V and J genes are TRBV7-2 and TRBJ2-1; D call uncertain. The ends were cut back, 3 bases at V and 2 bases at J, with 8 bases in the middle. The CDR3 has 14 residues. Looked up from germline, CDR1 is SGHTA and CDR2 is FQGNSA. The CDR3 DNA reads TGTGCCAGCAGCTTGGGCGTTCCCTACAATGAGCAGTTCTTC. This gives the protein CASSLGVPYNEQFF. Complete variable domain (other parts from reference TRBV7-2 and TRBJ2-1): GAGVSQSPSNKVTEKGKDVELRCDPISGHTALYWYRQSLGQGLEFLIYFQGNSAPDKSGLPSDRFSAERTGGSVSTLTIQRTQQEDSAVYLCASSLGVPYNEQFFGPGTRLTVL.

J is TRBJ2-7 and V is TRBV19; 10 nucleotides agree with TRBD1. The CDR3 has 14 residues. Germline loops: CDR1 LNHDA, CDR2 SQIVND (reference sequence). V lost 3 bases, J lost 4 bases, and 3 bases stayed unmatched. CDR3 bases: TGTGCCAGTAGTATTGGGACAGGGGTGTACGAGCAGTACTTC. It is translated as CASSIGTGVYEQYF.

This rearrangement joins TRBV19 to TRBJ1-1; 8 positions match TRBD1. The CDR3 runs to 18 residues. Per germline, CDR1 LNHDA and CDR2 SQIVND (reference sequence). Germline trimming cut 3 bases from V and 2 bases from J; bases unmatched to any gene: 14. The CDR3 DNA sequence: TGTGCCAGTAGTATTCTGTCCCAACAGGGGGGGAAAAACACTGAAGCTTTCTTT. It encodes CASSILSQQGGKNTEAFF.

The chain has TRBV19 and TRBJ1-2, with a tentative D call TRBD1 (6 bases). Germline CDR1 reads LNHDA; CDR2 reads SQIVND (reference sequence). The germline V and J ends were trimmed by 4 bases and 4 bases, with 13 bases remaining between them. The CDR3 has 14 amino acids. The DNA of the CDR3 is TGTGCCAGTAGTACCACGAGGGGGACCTATGGCTACACCTTC. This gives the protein CASSTTRGTYGYTF.

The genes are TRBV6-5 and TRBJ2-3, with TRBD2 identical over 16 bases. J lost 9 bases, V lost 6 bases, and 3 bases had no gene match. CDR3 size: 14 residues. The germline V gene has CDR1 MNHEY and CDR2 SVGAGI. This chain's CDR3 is CASSGTSGRATQYF. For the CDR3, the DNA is TGTGCCAGCAGCGGGACTAGCGGGAGGGCCACGCAGTATTTT.

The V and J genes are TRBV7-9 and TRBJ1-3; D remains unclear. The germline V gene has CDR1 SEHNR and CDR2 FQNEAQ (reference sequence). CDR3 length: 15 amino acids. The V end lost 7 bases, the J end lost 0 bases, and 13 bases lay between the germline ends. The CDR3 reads CASIPDRGSGNTIYF. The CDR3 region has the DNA TGTGCCAGCATCCCCGACCGCGGCTCTGGAAACACCATATATTTT.

DNA of the CDR3: TGTGCCAGCAGGAACAGGGGTTTCACTGAAGCTTTCTTT. It is translated as CASRNRGFTEAFF. The gene calls are TRBV2 and TRBJ1-1; 7 bases line up with TRBD1. Unmatched junction bases numbered 5, after V lost 6 bases and J lost 4 bases. The CDR3 runs to 13 residues. The germline V gene has CDR1 SNHLY and CDR2 FYNNEI.

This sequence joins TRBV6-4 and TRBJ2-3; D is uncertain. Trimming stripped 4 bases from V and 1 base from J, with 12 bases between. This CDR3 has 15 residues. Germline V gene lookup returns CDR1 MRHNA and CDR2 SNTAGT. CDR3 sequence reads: CASSVQNAGTDTQYF. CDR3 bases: TGTGCCAGCAGTGTCCAGAACGCGGGCACAGATACGCAGTATTTT.